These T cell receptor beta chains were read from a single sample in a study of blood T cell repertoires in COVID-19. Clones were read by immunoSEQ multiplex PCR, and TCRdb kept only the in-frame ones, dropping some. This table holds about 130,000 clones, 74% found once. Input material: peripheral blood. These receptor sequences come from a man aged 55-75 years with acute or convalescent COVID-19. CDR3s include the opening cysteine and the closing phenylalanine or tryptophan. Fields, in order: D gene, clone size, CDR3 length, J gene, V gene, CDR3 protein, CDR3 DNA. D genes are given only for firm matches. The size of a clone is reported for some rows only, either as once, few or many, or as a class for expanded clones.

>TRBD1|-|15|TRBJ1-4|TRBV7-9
CASSLTQGPNEKLFF
TGTGCCAGCAGCTTGACACAGGGGCCTAATGAAAAACTGTTTTTT
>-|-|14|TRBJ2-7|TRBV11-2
CASSLVESSYEQYF
TGTGCCAGCAGCTTAGTGGAGAGCTCCTACGAGCAGTACTTC
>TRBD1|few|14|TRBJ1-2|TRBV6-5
CASGYRDRLYGYTF
TGTGCCAGCGGATACCGGGACAGGCTCTATGGCTACACCTTC
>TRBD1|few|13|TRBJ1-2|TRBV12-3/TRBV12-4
CASSLQGAFGYTF
TGTGCCAGCAGTTTACAGGGGGCGTTTGGCTACACCTTC
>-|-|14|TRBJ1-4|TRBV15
CATSRASTNEKLFF
TGTGCCACCAGCAGAGCGTCAACTAATGAAAAACTGTTTTTT
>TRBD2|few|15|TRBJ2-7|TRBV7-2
CASSSTSGPSYEQYF
TGTGCCAGCAGCTCCACTAGCGGACCTTCCTACGAGCAGTACTTC
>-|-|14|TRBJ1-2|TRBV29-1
CSVEWAAGMGGYTF
TGCAGCGTTGAATGGGCCGCAGGGATGGGAGGCTACACCTTC
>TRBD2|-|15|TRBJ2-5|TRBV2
CASSVFGGRGETQYF
TGTGCCAGCAGTGTCTTTGGCGGGAGAGGTGAGACCCAGTACTTC
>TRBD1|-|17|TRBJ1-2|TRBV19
CASSLQTGGLANYGYTF
TGTGCCAGTAGTCTTCAGACAGGGGGCCTAGCTAACTATGGCTACACCTTC
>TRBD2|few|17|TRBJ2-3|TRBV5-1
CASSSGPGLAPTDTQYF
TGCGCCAGCAGCTCTGGCCCGGGACTAGCTCCCACAGATACGCAGTATTTT
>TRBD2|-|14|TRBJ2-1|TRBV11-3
CASSELAGVNEQFF
TGTGCCAGCAGCGAACTAGCGGGAGTGAATGAGCAGTTCTTC
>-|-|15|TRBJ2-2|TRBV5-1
CASSSGQLNTGELFF
TGCGCCAGCAGTTCGGGACAACTAAACACCGGGGAGCTGTTTTTT
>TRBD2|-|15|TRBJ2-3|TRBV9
CASSVVSGVPDTQYF
TGTGCCAGCAGCGTAGTTAGCGGGGTCCCAGATACGCAGTATTTT
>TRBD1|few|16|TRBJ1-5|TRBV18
CASSPLGRGRGQPQHF
TGTGCCAGCTCACCACTAGGCAGGGGGCGAGGTCAGCCCCAGCATTTT
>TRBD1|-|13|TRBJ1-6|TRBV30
CAYQGATSSPLHF
TGTGCCTACCAGGGGGCGACGAGTTCACCCCTCCACTTT
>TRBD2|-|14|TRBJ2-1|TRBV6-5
CATYRGGGQHEQFF
TGTGCCACTTACCGCGGGGGGGGCCAGCATGAGCAGTTCTTC
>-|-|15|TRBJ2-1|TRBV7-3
CASSPAGQFYNEQFF
TGTGCCAGCAGCCCTGCAGGTCAATTCTACAATGAGCAGTTCTTC
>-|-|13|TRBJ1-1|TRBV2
CASMRAENTEAFF
TGTGCCAGCATGCGGGCCGAGAACACTGAAGCTTTCTTT
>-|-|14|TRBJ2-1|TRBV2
CASMAGLSYNEQFF
TGTGCCAGCATGGCGGGACTTTCCTACAATGAGCAGTTCTTC
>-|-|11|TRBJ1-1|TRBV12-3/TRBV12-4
CASRLTTEAFF
TGTGCCAGCAGACTCACCACTGAAGCTTTCTTT
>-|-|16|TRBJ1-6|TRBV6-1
CASSETTITLDSPLHF
TGTGCCAGCAGTGAAACAACCATAACGCTCGATTCACCCCTCCACTTT
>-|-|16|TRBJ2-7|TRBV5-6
CASSLFGGGSDYEQYF
TGTGCCAGCAGCTTGTTCGGGGGCGGGAGTGACTACGAGCAGTACTTC
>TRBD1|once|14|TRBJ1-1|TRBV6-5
CASTLQGAVPEAFF
TGTGCCAGCACTCTCCAGGGGGCTGTCCCTGAAGCTTTCTTT
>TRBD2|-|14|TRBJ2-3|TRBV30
CAWSVRLAGDTQYF
TGTGCCTGGAGTGTAAGACTAGCGGGAGATACGCAGTATTTT
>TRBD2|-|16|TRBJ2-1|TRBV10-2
CASSESRPSGHNEQFF
TGCGCCAGCAGTGAGTCTAGACCTAGCGGACACAATGAGCAGTTCTTC
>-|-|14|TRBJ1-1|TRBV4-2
CASSIELRDTEAFF
TGTGCCAGCAGCATCGAACTCCGGGACACTGAAGCTTTCTTT
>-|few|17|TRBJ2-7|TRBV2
CASSAEGGRVSSYEQYF
TGTGCCAGCAGTGCCGAGGGTGGGCGGGTGAGCTCCTACGAGCAGTACTTC
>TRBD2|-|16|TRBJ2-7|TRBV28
CASSSPIAGSSYEQYF
TGTGCCAGCAGTTCCCCTATAGCGGGATCTAGCTACGAGCAGTACTTC
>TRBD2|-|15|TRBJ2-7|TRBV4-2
CASRYRLAGGIEQYF
TGTGCCAGCAGGTATCGACTAGCGGGAGGTATCGAGCAGTACTTC
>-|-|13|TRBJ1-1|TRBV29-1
CSVEPRGNTEAFF
TGCAGCGTTGAGCCTAGGGGGAACACTGAAGCTTTCTTT
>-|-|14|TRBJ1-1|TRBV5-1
CASNPTARNTEAFF
TGCGCCAGCAACCCGACAGCGAGGAACACTGAAGCTTTCTTT
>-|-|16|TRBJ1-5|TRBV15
CATSRGRRGGNQPQHF
TGTGCCACCAGCAGAGGTCGCAGGGGTGGCAATCAGCCCCAGCATTTT
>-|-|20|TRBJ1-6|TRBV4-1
CASSQEFGTRASSYNSPLHF
TGCGCCAGCAGCCAAGAATTTGGCACCAGGGCAAGCTCCTATAATTCACCCCTCCACTTT
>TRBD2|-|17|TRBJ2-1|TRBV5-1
CASSQGKTSGSYNEQFF
TGCGCCAGCAGCCAAGGGAAAACTAGCGGGAGCTACAATGAGCAGTTCTTC
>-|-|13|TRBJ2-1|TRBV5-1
CASREEPNNEQFF
TGCGCCAGCAGGGAGGAGCCTAACAATGAGCAGTTCTTC
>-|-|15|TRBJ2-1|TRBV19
CASRVDRSSYNEQFF
TGTGCCAGTAGGGTAGATAGAAGCTCCTACAATGAGCAGTTCTTC
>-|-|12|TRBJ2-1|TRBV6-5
CASSFQYNEQFF
TGTGCCAGCAGTTTTCAATACAATGAGCAGTTCTTC
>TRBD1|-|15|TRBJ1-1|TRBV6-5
CASKRTGTVNTEAFF
TGTGCCAGCAAGCGAACCGGGACAGTGAACACTGAAGCTTTCTTT
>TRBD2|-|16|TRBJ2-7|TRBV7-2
CASSLAWGGTSYEQYF
TGTGCCAGCAGCTTAGCGTGGGGAGGGACTTCCTACGAGCAGTACTTC
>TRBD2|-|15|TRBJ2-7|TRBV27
CASSGMGGSSYEQYF
TGTGCCAGCAGTGGAATGGGGGGGAGCTCCTACGAGCAGTACTTC
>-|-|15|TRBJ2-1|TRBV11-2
CASSAARQRYNEQFF
TGTGCCAGCAGCGCTGCCCGACAGAGATACAATGAGCAGTTCTTC